Detailed here is one TCR beta chain. The data were obtained in a study of blood T cells in healthy people across ages. The CDR3 runs to 14 residues. A sample-barcoded 5' primer and a J-beta primer mix were used in a second PCR of roughly 6 to 11 cycles. One entry per CDR3 protein, called by TCRdb with MiXCR from the 5' RACE reads. Of 700,000 or so distinct CDR3 sequences listed, 22% are singletons. Sequenced sample: blood. The gene calls are TRBV12-3 or TRBV12-4 and TRBJ2-5; TRBD1 matches at 10 bases. The J call may be in error: the DNA end matches TRBJ2-7 better. This sequence originates from a man aged 65 to 85 in good health. In nucleotides, the CDR3 is TGTGCCAGCGGACGGGGACAGGGGTTCTACGAGCAGTACTTC. Translating gives CASGRGQGFYEQYF.